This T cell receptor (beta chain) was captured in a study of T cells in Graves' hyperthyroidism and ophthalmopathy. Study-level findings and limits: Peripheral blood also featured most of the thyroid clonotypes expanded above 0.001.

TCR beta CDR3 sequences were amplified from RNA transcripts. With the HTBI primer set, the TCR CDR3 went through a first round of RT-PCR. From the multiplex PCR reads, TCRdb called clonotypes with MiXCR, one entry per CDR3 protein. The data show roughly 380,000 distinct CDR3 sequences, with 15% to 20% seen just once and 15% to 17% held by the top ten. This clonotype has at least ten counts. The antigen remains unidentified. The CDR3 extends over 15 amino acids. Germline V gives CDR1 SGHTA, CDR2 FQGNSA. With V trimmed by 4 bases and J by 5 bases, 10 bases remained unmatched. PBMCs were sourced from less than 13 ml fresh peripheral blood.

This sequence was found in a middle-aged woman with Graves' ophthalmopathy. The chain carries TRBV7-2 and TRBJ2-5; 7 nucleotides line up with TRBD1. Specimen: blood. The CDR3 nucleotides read TGTGCCAGCAGCTCCATGGACAGGTCTCCGGAGACCCAGTACTTC. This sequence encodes CASSSMDRSPETQYF.